This TCR beta chain came from a study of somatic mutations in cytotoxic T cells in rheumatoid arthritis. About the research overall: Certain T-cell populations stained with V beta antibodies were FACS-sorted to nearly 100% purity, and V beta1+ cells were TCRB-sequenced. Broader study findings: Rising age went with increasing CD8+ clonality in rheumatoid arthritis patients; healthy controls showed no such increase. CD8+ T cells showed clonality that did not differ significantly between patients with rheumatoid arthritis and age-matched healthy controls.

Assay: immunoSEQ multiplex PCR; the TCRdb copy retains only in-frame clones and omits some. The data show approximately 33,000 clones, with 84% seen just once and more than 2.5% held by the top ten. With regard to this clone: Its matching antigen is unknown.

This TCR derives from a man in his forties in good health. Sequenced material: CD8+ T cells sorted from blood.

This chain's CDR3 is CASSLKGGLYIQYF. The CDR3 coding sequence is TGTGCCAGCAGTTTAAAGGGGGGCTTGTACATTCAGTACTTC. The V gene is TRBV28, the J gene TRBJ2-4; D possibly matches TRBD1 or TRBD2 (6 bases each). The CDR3 sequence is 14 residues long. CDR1 is MDHEN, CDR2 SYDVKM, per germline. Trimming took 2 bases from V and 8 from J, leaving 13 bases between them.